The rows below give T cell receptor beta chains drawn from one sample of a study of T cell repertoires in cytomegalovirus infection. Via MiXCR, TCRdb re-called the reads, giving one row per CDR3 protein. The table lists almost 90,000 distinct CDR3 sequences, roughly 29% of them singletons. Antigens for these TCRs are unknown. Specimen: CD8+ T cells from cultured PBMCs, collected from culture after CMV antigen stimulation. The origin of the receptors is a human donor in good health (CMV status not recorded). Some clones in this sample may be carry-over from other donors' samples. CDR3s include the opening cysteine and the closing phenylalanine or tryptophan. D genes are given only for firm matches. Some rows have no size entry. The others give once, few or many, or a class for an expanded clone.

size: .; D: .; V: TRBV28; J: TRBJ2-7; DNA: TGTGCCAGCAGTCCACCGGGACACACTTACGAGCAGTACTTC; CDR3: CASSPPGHTYEQYF
size: .; D: .; V: TRBV11-2; J: TRBJ2-6; DNA: TGTGCCAGCAGCCCAGGGGACTCTGGCGCCAACGTCCTGACTTTC; CDR3: CASSPGDSGANVLTF
size: many; D: .; V: TRBV20-1; J: TRBJ1-4; DNA: TGCAGTGCTAGAGATCGAGGGGGACACTCAACAACTAATGAAAAACTGTTTTTT; CDR3: CSARDRGGHSTTNEKLFF
size: .; D: .; V: TRBV9; J: TRBJ2-1; DNA: TGTGCCAGCAGCGTAGTTCCGGGGAGCTCCTACAATGAGCAGTTCTTC; CDR3: CASSVVPGSSYNEQFF
size: many; D: .; V: TRBV7-3; J: TRBJ2-1; DNA: TGTGCCAGCAGCCCACCAGGCTTGCCCTACAATGAGCAGTTCTTC; CDR3: CASSPPGLPYNEQFF
size: few; D: .; V: TRBV6-1; J: TRBJ1-1; DNA: TGTGCCAGCAGTCCCAGACAGAACTATGAAGCTTTCTTT; CDR3: CASSPRQNYEAFF
size: many; D: .; V: TRBV7-9; J: TRBJ2-1; DNA: TGTGCCAGCAGGCCTCGAGAGGTTGCCTACAATGAGCAGTTCTTC; CDR3: CASRPREVAYNEQFF
size: .; D: .; V: TRBV29-1; J: TRBJ2-7; DNA: TGCAGCGTTGAATTCCCCGACGGACCCGCGGGTCCGTACGAGCAGTACTTC; CDR3: CSVEFPDGPAGPYEQYF
size: .; D: .; V: TRBV19; J: TRBJ1-1; DNA: TGTGCCAGTAGTATAGGAGACGGATATGAAGCTTTCTTT; CDR3: CASSIGDGYEAFF
size: .; D: .; V: TRBV9; J: TRBJ1-2; DNA: TGTGCCAGCGGCGGTGGCTACACCTTC; CDR3: CASGGGYTF
size: many; D: .; V: TRBV28; J: TRBJ1-1; DNA: TGTGCCAGCAGTTTAATCAGATTGAACACTGAAGCTTTCTTT; CDR3: CASSLIRLNTEAFF
size: many; D: .; V: TRBV5-1; J: TRBJ2-5; DNA: TGCGCCAGCAGCTTGGTGGGACCCAGGTACCAAGAGACCCAGTACTTC; CDR3: CASSLVGPRYQETQYF
size: many; D: .; V: TRBV28; J: TRBJ1-2; DNA: TGTGCCAGCAGTGGGGGGGCCTATGGCTACACCTTC; CDR3: CASSGGAYGYTF
size: .; D: TRBD1; V: TRBV24-1; J: TRBJ2-1; DNA: TGTGCCACCAGTGTCCCGGGACAGGGTCGTTACAATGAGCAGTTCTTC; CDR3: CATSVPGQGRYNEQFF
size: .; D: .; V: TRBV18; J: TRBJ1-1; DNA: TGTGCCAGCTCACCACCCGTACAAACTGAAGCTTTCTTT; CDR3: CASSPPVQTEAFF
size: .; D: .; V: TRBV20-1; J: TRBJ2-3; DNA: TGCAGTGCTAGAGATAACGCCGACCTCGGGGGCACAGATACGCAGTATTTT; CDR3: CSARDNADLGGTDTQYF
size: few; D: .; V: TRBV15; J: TRBJ2-1; DNA: TGTGCCACCAGCCGAACAAGCTACAATGAGCAGTTCTTC; CDR3: CATSRTSYNEQFF
size: .; D: .; V: TRBV12-3/TRBV12-4; J: TRBJ1-5; DNA: TGTGCCAGCAGTTTAGCGGCCCAGAGCCCCCAGCATTTT; CDR3: CASSLAAQSPQHF
size: .; D: .; V: TRBV10-3; J: TRBJ1-1; DNA: TGTGCCATCACTGCGGGGCGGAACACTGAAGCTTTCTTT; CDR3: CAITAGRNTEAFF
size: .; D: TRBD2; V: TRBV7-9; J: TRBJ2-1; DNA: TGTGCCAGCAGCGCTTTCCACGCGGGGGGGCCTTTAAATGAGCAGTTCTTC; CDR3: CASSAFHAGGPLNEQFF
size: few; D: TRBD1; V: TRBV29-1; J: TRBJ1-1; DNA: TGCAGCGTGTGGACAGGGCGAAACACTGAAGCTTTCTTT; CDR3: CSVWTGRNTEAFF
size: few; D: .; V: TRBV7-9; J: TRBJ1-3; DNA: TGTGCCAGCAGCCCACAGGGTACCTCTGGAAACACCATATATTTT; CDR3: CASSPQGTSGNTIYF
size: .; D: .; V: TRBV4-1; J: TRBJ1-6; DNA: TGCGCCAGCAGCCAAGATCTGGTGGGTTCACCCCTCCACTTT; CDR3: CASSQDLVGSPLHF
size: few; D: TRBD2; V: TRBV2; J: TRBJ2-7; DNA: TGTGCCAGCAGTGAAGGGAGGGGACTAGCGGGTTACGAGCAGTACTTC; CDR3: CASSEGRGLAGYEQYF
size: once; D: .; V: TRBV2; J: TRBJ2-1; DNA: TGTGCCAGCAGTGAATTTTGGGAAGGGCAGTTCTTC; CDR3: CASSEFWEGQFF
size: .; D: TRBD1; V: TRBV5-4; J: TRBJ2-5; DNA: TGTGCCAGCAGCTGGGGACAGGGAGGATCAGAGACCCAGTACTTC; CDR3: CASSWGQGGSETQYF
size: few; D: TRBD1; V: TRBV7-2; J: TRBJ2-2; DNA: TGTGCCAGCAGCTCCGGACAGGGGTTCACCGGGGAGCTGTTTTTT; CDR3: CASSSGQGFTGELFF
size: many; D: .; V: TRBV7-2; J: TRBJ1-1; DNA: TGTGCCAGCAGCCCAAAACAGCAGCTGAACACTGAAGCTTTCTTT; CDR3: CASSPKQQLNTEAFF
size: few; D: TRBD2; V: TRBV9; J: TRBJ2-5; DNA: TGTGCCAGCAGCGCGGGACTAGCGTTACAAGAGACCCAGTACTTC; CDR3: CASSAGLALQETQYF
size: .; D: .; V: TRBV29-1; J: TRBJ2-3; DNA: TGCAGCGTTCTGGGGGCGATCACAGATACGCAGTATTTT; CDR3: CSVLGAITDTQYF
size: .; D: TRBD2; V: TRBV7-6; J: TRBJ2-1; DNA: TGTGCCAGCAGCTTTGGGAGGGCCCCCTACAATGAGCAGTTCTTC; CDR3: CASSFGRAPYNEQFF
size: few; D: .; V: TRBV28; J: TRBJ2-5; DNA: TGTGCCAGCAGTTCAATGGAGACCCAGTACTTC; CDR3: CASSSMETQYF
size: .; D: .; V: TRBV2; J: TRBJ1-5; DNA: TGTGCCAGCAGTGAATCTCTGTTTCAGCCCCAGCATTTT; CDR3: CASSESLFQPQHF
size: .; D: .; V: TRBV12-3/TRBV12-4; J: TRBJ2-1; DNA: TGCGCCAGCACCCCTAGCGTCCTTTGGGAGCAGTGCTTC; CDR3: CASTPSVLWEQCF
size: .; D: TRBD2; V: TRBV7-8; J: TRBJ2-5; DNA: TGTGCCAGCAGCTTAGAAGGACTAGCGGCCCAAGAGACCCAGTACTTC; CDR3: CASSLEGLAAQETQYF
size: few; D: TRBD1; V: TRBV4-1; J: TRBJ1-6; DNA: TGCGCCAGCAGCCAAGCGGACAGGGGAAATTCACCCCTCCACTTT; CDR3: CASSQADRGNSPLHF
size: many; D: .; V: TRBV9; J: TRBJ1-1; DNA: TGTGCCAGCAGCCCTATTAGCGGTAACACTGAAGCTTTCTTT; CDR3: CASSPISGNTEAFF
size: many; D: TRBD2; V: TRBV6-2/TRBV6-3; J: TRBJ2-7; DNA: TGTGCCAGCAGTTACTCGATGGGACTAGCGGCCGCCTACGAGCAGTACTTC; CDR3: CASSYSMGLAAAYEQYF
size: .; D: .; V: TRBV4-3; J: TRBJ2-3; DNA: TGCGCCAGCAGCCAAGGGGGTACGCAGTATTTT; CDR3: CASSQGGTQYF
size: .; D: .; V: TRBV3-1; J: TRBJ2-7; DNA: TGTGCCAGCAGCCAAGAATGGGCGGGTAACTACGAGCAGTACTTC; CDR3: CASSQEWAGNYEQYF
size: few; D: .; V: TRBV6-5; J: TRBJ1-1; DNA: TGTGCCAGCAGTTACTCGCCCTCGTTGAGGACTGAAGCTTTCTTT; CDR3: CASSYSPSLRTEAFF
size: .; D: .; V: TRBV6-1; J: TRBJ2-7; DNA: TGTGCCAGCAGTGAAGTGGCAGGGGTCTACGAGCAGTACTTC; CDR3: CASSEVAGVYEQYF
size: few; D: TRBD2; V: TRBV6-1; J: TRBJ2-1; DNA: TGTGCCAGCAGTACCCTTGGGATAGCGGGGGGGGATGAGCAGTTCTTC; CDR3: CASSTLGIAGGDEQFF
size: few; D: .; V: TRBV7-6; J: TRBJ2-1; DNA: TGTGCCAGCAGCTTAAATATCCTGCAGGGCCGATGGTGGAATGAGCAGTTCTTC; CDR3: CASSLNILQGRWWNEQFF
size: many; D: .; V: TRBV7-6; J: TRBJ1-1; DNA: TGTGCCAGCAGCTTAGGGGATGACAGAGAAGCTTTCTTT; CDR3: CASSLGDDREAFF
size: .; D: TRBD1; V: TRBV28; J: TRBJ1-6; DNA: TGTGCCAGCAGTTTTAGTCGGACAGGGGTGAGCAATTCACCCCTCCACTTT; CDR3: CASSFSRTGVSNSPLHF
size: few; D: .; V: TRBV11-2; J: TRBJ2-7; DNA: TGTGCCAGCAGAGACGACAGGTACCTCTACGAGCAGTACTTC; CDR3: CASRDDRYLYEQYF
size: few; D: .; V: TRBV20-1; J: TRBJ2-7; DNA: TGCAGTGCGGGGGACGGCGCCGCCTACGAGCAGTACTTC; CDR3: CSAGDGAAYEQYF